These 21 T cell receptor beta chains came from one sample sequenced in a study of cytomegalovirus exposure and HLA in healthy donors. The PCR contained 60 Vbeta and 13 Jbeta primers. Produced via immunoSEQ multiplex PCR; TCRdb's table is partial and in-frame only. The table lists about 190,000 clones, around 83% of them singletons. The sample comprised PBMCs. These receptors all stem from a middle-aged woman in good health and CMV-seronegative.

This clone was seen a few times. The V call is TRBV5-4, the J call TRBJ2-2, with TRBD1 matching 7 bases. From germline, CDR1 is SGHNT and CDR2 YYREEE (reference sequence). This CDR3 is built from 15 residues. V dropped 4 bases and J dropped 5; count of bases not matched to a gene: 8. The CDR3 here is CASSRWKGATGELFF. The CDR3 DNA reads as TGTGCCAGCAGCCGTTGGAAGGGGGCGACCGGGGAGCTGTTTTTT.

The chain employs TRBV27 and TRBJ1-2, with unresolved D. Trimming removed 5 bases at V and 5 bases at J, with 9 bases between. The CDR3 covers 12 residues. The V gene's germline CDR1 is MNHEY and CDR2 SMNVEV (reference sequence). The CDR3 region has the DNA TGTGCCAGCAGTCCCGCGGGGTATGGCTACACCTTC. Protein product: CASSPAGYGYTF.

The chain employs TRBV19 and TRBJ1-5, with 9 positions matching TRBD1. The J segment lost 5 bases and the V segment lost 7 bases, leaving 6 bases of the junction unmatched. This CDR3 region has 14 residues. Germline CDR1 is LNHDA and CDR2 is SQIVND (reference sequence). The CDR3 DNA sequence: TGTGCCAGTATTGCCGGGACAGGGTATCAGCCCCAGCATTTT. It is translated as CASIAGTGYQPQHF.

This rearrangement joins TRBV19 to TRBJ1-5; 9 bases line up with TRBD1. Trimming at V came to 5 bases and at J to 8 bases, leaving 22 bases not matched to a gene. CDR1 and CDR2 from the germline V gene are LNHDA and SQIVND (reference sequence). This CDR3 contains 19 residues. Here the CDR3 DNA reads TGTGCCAGTAGTCCACGTCCCGGGACAGGGCCGAGGCTCTCAGAGCCCCAGCATTTT. Amino acids: CASSPRPGTGPRLSEPQHF. The full variable domain, completed using reference TRBV19 and TRBJ1-5, is DGGITQSPKYLFRKEGQNVTLSCEQNLNHDAMYWYRQDPGQGLRLIYYSQIVNDFQKGDIAEGYSVSREKKESFPLTVTSAQKNPTAFYLCASSPRPGTGPRLSEPQHFGDGTRLSIL.

This clone has a handful of counts. The chain is built from TRBV5-4 and TRBJ1-2; D is possibly TRBD1 (5 bases). The CDR3 is 15 residues long. The V end was cut by 2 bases, the J end by 7 bases, with 18 bases between. Germline-derived CDR1 and CDR2 are SGHNT and YYREEE (reference sequence). CDR3 protein: CASSLGAGFGTGYTF. The CDR3 bases are TGTGCCAGCAGCTTAGGGGCAGGGTTCGGTACTGGCTACACCTTC.

This clone was observed once. The rearrangement joins TRBV6-5 to TRBJ1-1; 8 nucleotides match TRBD1. Germline-derived CDR1 and CDR2 are MNHEY and SVGAGI. The CDR3 has 15 residues. The V gene end was trimmed by 0 bases and the J gene end by 2 bases; junction bases not matched to a gene: 2. The CDR3 nucleotides read TGTGCCAGCAGTTACTCGGCAGGGGGCAACACTGAAGCTTTCTTT. It is translated as CASSYSAGGNTEAFF.

The J gene is TRBJ1-3, the V gene TRBV10-3; 7 positions agree with TRBD1. Germline-derived CDR1 and CDR2 are ENHRY and SYGVKD. The CDR3 contains 15 residues. V was clipped by 6 bases and J by 0 bases; unmatched bases: 5. CDR3 sequence: CAIRDRTSSGNTIYF. The CDR3 nucleotides read TGTGCCATCAGGGACAGGACCTCCTCTGGAAACACCATATATTTT.

The chain recombines TRBV5-4 with TRBJ1-2; D remains unclear. CDR1 SGHNT and CDR2 YYREEE come from the germline V gene (reference sequence). V was shortened by 4 bases and J by 4 bases, with 17 bases between the two germline ends. The CDR3 totals 15 residues. CDR3 protein: CASSPGGVESYGYTF. The CDR3 DNA reads TGTGCCAGCAGCCCCGGCGGGGTGGAGAGCTATGGCTACACCTTC.

The chain joins TRBV21-1 to TRBJ2-7; the D call in the table, TRBD2, was not verified against the DNA. TRBV21-1 is tagged as a pseudogene. The CDR3 is 14 residues long. In DNA, the CDR3 is TGTGCCAGCAGCGGACCCGGGGGGGCCTACGAGCAGTACGTC. Protein product: CASSGPGGAYEQYV.

The chain joins TRBV6-1 to TRBJ1-2, with 7 bases that match TRBD1. This CDR3 is 12 amino acids long. The V and J ends lost 6 bases and 8 bases, in that order; junction bases with no gene match: 6. Germline assignment: CDR1 MNHNS and CDR2 SASEGT. The CDR3 region has the DNA TGTGCCAGCAGCCAGGGGGATTACGGCTACACCTTC. Amino acid sequence: CASSQGDYGYTF.

The J gene is TRBJ2-1, the V gene TRBV7-9; 7 nucleotides match TRBD2. Germline V gene data show CDR1 as SEHNR and CDR2 as FQNEAQ (reference sequence). CDR3 length equals 16 residues. Trimming at V came to 4 bases and at J to 0 bases, leaving 6 bases not matched to a gene. The CDR3: CASSYLLANSYNEQFF. The CDR3 DNA reads as TGTGCCAGCAGCTACCTACTAGCGAACTCCTACAATGAGCAGTTCTTC. The complete variable domain, with remaining parts taken from reference TRBV7-9 and TRBJ2-1, reads DTGVSQNPRHKITKRGQNVTFRCDPISEHNRLYWYRQTLGQGPEFLTYFQNEAQLEKSRLLSDRFSAERPKGSFSTLEIQRTEQGDSAMYLCASSYLLANSYNEQFFGPGTRLTVL.

The CDR3 DNA is TGTGCCACCCGGGACTTCGGGTCTGGCTCCTACAATGAGCAGTTCTTC. Translation gives CATRDFGSGSYNEQFF. The chain is built from TRBV7-8 and TRBJ2-1, with D perhaps TRBD2 (6 bases). This CDR3 region has 16 residues. Trimming took 10 bases from V and 0 from J, leaving 19 bases between them. In germline, CDR1 is SGHVS, CDR2 FQNEAQ. The full variable domain, rest sourced from reference TRBV7-8 and TRBJ2-1, is GAGVSQSPRYKVAKRGQDVALRCDPISGHVSLFWYQQALGQGPEFLTYFQNEAQLDKSGLPSDRFFAERPEGSVSTLKIQRTQQEDSAVYLCATRDFGSGSYNEQFFGPGTRLTVL.

This chain links TRBV18 with TRBJ2-2; 10 nucleotides line up with TRBD1. The CDR3 has 16 residues. CDR1 is KGHSH and CDR2 is LQKENI in the germline V gene. V dropped 5 bases and J dropped 4; count of bases not matched to a gene: 7. The CDR3 reads CASSSTGTGATGELFF. Here the CDR3 DNA reads TGTGCCAGCTCATCAACCGGGACAGGGGCCACCGGGGAGCTGTTTTTT.

About this clone itself: Its ends do not fully match the called genes, so a read error is possible. The chain links TRBV7-9 to TRBJ2-7, with D unclear. The CDR3 contains 13 residues. CDR1 and CDR2 (germline): SEHNR, FQNEAQ (reference sequence). CDR3 coding DNA: TGTTCCAGCAGCTTAGCCATCTCCTACGAGCAGTACTTC. It encodes CSSSLAISYEQYF.

The count of this clone is one. The V and J genes are TRBV27 and TRBJ2-7, with 7 bases matching TRBD1. Germline lookup yields CDR1 MNHEY and CDR2 SMNVEV (reference sequence). The CDR3 loop spans 14 amino acids. With 5 bases clipped from V and 2 bases from J, the junction kept 6 bases outside the gene matches. CDR3: CASSSRQGPYEQYF. The CDR3 region has the DNA TGTGCCAGCAGTAGCCGACAGGGACCCTACGAGCAGTACTTC.

The chain uses TRBV7-2 and TRBJ2-1; D uncertain. CDR3 length equals 14 residues. With 3 bases removed from V and 0 bases from J, the gap between germline ends came to 6 bases. The germline V gene encodes CDR1 SGHTA and CDR2 FQGNSA. CDR3 in DNA: TGTGCCAGCAGCTTCTTGAGCTCCTACAATGAGCAGTTCTTC. It encodes CASSFLSSYNEQFF. The variable domain in full, completed from reference TRBV7-2 and TRBJ2-1, reads GAGVSQSPSNKVTEKGKDVELRCDPISGHTALYWYRQSLGQGLEFLIYFQGNSAPDKSGLPSDRFSAERTGGSVSTLTIQRTQQEDSAVYLCASSFLSSYNEQFFGPGTRLTVL.

This clone was observed a single time. V gene TRBV11-2 combines with J gene TRBJ2-1; D is unresolved. From germline, CDR1 is SGHAT and CDR2 FQNNGV. The CDR3 has 15 residues. V was clipped by 1 base and J by 7 bases, with 14 bases between them. The CDR3 spells CASSLGLEMWNEQFF. In DNA, the CDR3 is TGTGCCAGCAGCTTAGGACTCGAGATGTGGAATGAGCAGTTCTTC.

This chain's CDR3 is CASKSGATNEKLFF. The DNA for the CDR3 is TGCGCCAGCAAGTCGGGGGCAACTAATGAAAAACTGTTTTTT. V and J are TRBV5-1 and TRBJ1-4; maybe TRBD1 (5 bases). Trimming took 6 bases from V and 0 from J, leaving 9 bases between them. CDR3 length: 14 amino acids. Germline CDR1 reads SGHRS; CDR2 reads YFSETQ.

V gene TRBV5-5 combines with J gene TRBJ2-6; no clear D. The CDR3 contains 16 residues. CDR1 and CDR2 from the germline V gene are SGHKS and YYEKEE (reference sequence). V lost 0 bases, J lost 0 bases, and 7 bases lay in between. The CDR3 region has the DNA TGTGCCAGCAGCTTGGTTGGTAGCTCTGGGGCCAACGTCCTGACTTTC. It codes for CASSLVGSSGANVLTF.

The genes are TRBV18 and TRBJ1-1; TRBD1 aligns across 10 bases. The germline V gene has CDR1 KGHSH and CDR2 LQKENI. The CDR3 has 16 residues. V shed 8 bases, J shed 2 bases, and the junction held 11 bases outside the gene matches. CDR3 in amino acids: CASRQGTGEGNTEAFF. The CDR3 DNA sequence: TGTGCCAGCCGACAAGGGACAGGGGAGGGCAACACTGAAGCTTTCTTT.

The CDR3, as DNA: TGTGCTAGTGGTTTGGCCAGACTAGCGGAGCAGTATTTT. This translates into CASGLARLAEQYF. J is TRBJ2-3 and V is TRBV12-5; 9 nucleotides agree with TRBD2. Germline CDR1 is LGHNT and CDR2 is FRNRAP. The CDR3 spans 13 residues. Trimming took 1 base from V and 11 from J; bases not matched to a gene: 4. Complete variable domain (other parts from reference TRBV12-5 and TRBJ2-3): DARVTQTPRHKVTEMGQEVTMRCQPILGHNTVFWYRQTMMQGLELLAYFRNRAPLDDSGMPKDRFSAEMPDATLATLKIQPSEPRDSAVYFCASGLARLAEQYFGPGTRLTVL.